Listed here are 16 T cell receptor beta chains from one sample, sequenced in a study of T cells after posttransplantation cyclophosphamide. Sequencing used immunoSEQ multiplex PCR; TCRdb keeps in-frame clones, though not all of them. The sample shows some 50,000 clones, none of them appearing just once. Source material: PBMCs. The source is a man aged 40-49 years in good health, CMV-negative, and a related stem cell transplant donor.

There are many counts of this clone. V gene TRBV28 combines with J gene TRBJ2-1; TRBD1 matches 7 bases. Germline V gene sequence: CDR1 MDHEN, CDR2 SYDVKM. CDR3 length: 18 amino acids. Trimming took 5 bases from V and 0 from J; bases not matched to a gene: 13. The CDR3: CASSGNRGDYRSYNEQFF. The CDR3 nucleotides read TGTGCCAGCAGTGGGAACAGGGGAGATTACCGCTCCTACAATGAGCAGTTCTTC.

The chain joins TRBV18 to TRBJ2-5; TRBD1 might be the D (6 bases). The DNA end is a closer match to TRBJ2-7, so the J assignment may be wrong. This CDR3 comprises 14 residues. Germline CDR1 is KGHSH and CDR2 is LQKENI. The CDR3 protein is CASSPPGATYEQYF. CDR3 DNA sequence: TGTGCCAGCTCACCACCGGGGGCAACCTACGAGCAGTACTTC.

This clone came up many times. The V and J genes are TRBV27 and TRBJ2-5; tentatively, D is TRBD1 (5 bases). Germline V gene lookup returns CDR1 MNHEY and CDR2 SMNVEV (reference sequence). CDR3 length: 13 amino acids. Trimming removed 1 base at V and 8 bases at J, with 11 bases between. For the CDR3, the DNA is TGTGCCAGCAGTTTATACCTCAGGGAAACCCAGTACTTC. It yields the protein CASSLYLRETQYF.

This clone has ten or more counts. The chain couples TRBV7-9 to TRBJ2-1; D is possibly TRBD2 (6 bases). Germline V gene sequence: CDR1 SEHNR, CDR2 FQNEAQ (reference sequence). Trimming stripped 1 base from V and 2 bases from J, with 12 bases between. The CDR3 covers 16 residues. The CDR3 region has the DNA TGTGCCAGCAGCTTAGGATCGCGGGGAACCTACAATGAGCAGTTCTTC. It translates to CASSLGSRGTYNEQFF.

This clone was detected many times. J is TRBJ1-1 and V is TRBV7-2; D is possibly TRBD1 (6 bases). The CDR3 runs to 14 residues. Germline V gene sequence: CDR1 SGHTA, CDR2 FQGNSA. Trimming removed 0 bases at V and 2 bases at J, with 7 bases between. The CDR3 loop reads CASSLAGGNTEAFF. CDR3 DNA: TGTGCCAGCAGCTTAGCAGGGGGTAACACTGAAGCTTTCTTT.

This clone was counted many times. The genes are TRBV14 and TRBJ1-1; 7 bases agree with TRBD1. Per germline, CDR1 SGHDN and CDR2 FVKESK. The CDR3 consists of 15 residues. V lost 2 bases to trimming and J lost 5 bases; unmatched junction nucleotides: 8. CDR3: CASSQLTGVGTEAFF. CDR3 sequence (DNA): TGTGCCAGCAGCCAACTTACAGGGGTGGGAACTGAAGCTTTCTTT.

This clone has at least ten counts. V usage is TRBV28 and J usage is TRBJ1-2; TRBD1 agrees at 8 bases. The CDR3 totals 20 residues. Looked up from germline, CDR1 is MDHEN and CDR2 is SYDVKM. V shed 10 bases and J 0 bases; nucleotides not matched to a gene: 25. The CDR3 loop is CAILGPRPTGTGAANYGYTF. The CDR3 nucleotides read TGTGCCATATTAGGCCCACGACCCACCGGGACAGGAGCTGCTAACTATGGCTACACCTTC.

Many counts were recorded for this clone. The V gene is TRBV30, the J gene TRBJ1-1; 7 nucleotides align to TRBD1. This CDR3 spans 11 amino acids. The junction had 3 bases not matched to a gene; V was cut back by 7 bases and J by 4 bases. Germline values: CDR1 GTSNPN, CDR2 SVGIG (reference sequence). CDR3 residues: CASDRATEAFF. Written as DNA, the CDR3 is TGTGCCTCTGACAGGGCCACTGAAGCTTTCTTT.

This clone was seen ten or more times. V is TRBV19 and J is TRBJ2-3; 9 bases match TRBD1. V shed 7 bases, J shed 2 bases, and the junction held 10 bases outside the gene matches. This CDR3 is 16 amino acids long. CDR1 is LNHDA and CDR2 is SQIVND in the germline V gene (reference sequence). As DNA, the CDR3 is TGTGCCAGTACCGAATCCCGGGACAGGGACACAGATACGCAGTATTTT. Translating gives CASTESRDRDTDTQYF.

In its sample, this clone was seen many times. The chain couples TRBV19 to TRBJ1-1, with 9 bases fitting TRBD1. The CDR3 has 15 residues. Trimming cost V 9 bases and J 4 bases; bases outside gene matches: 12. The germline V gene encodes CDR1 LNHDA and CDR2 SQIVND (reference sequence). CDR3 sequence (DNA): TGTGCCAGCGCCCCGGGACAGGGATTGGGCACTGAAGCTTTCTTT. This codes for CASAPGQGLGTEAFF.

There are many counts of this clone. This chain joins TRBV15 and TRBJ2-1, with TRBD2 identical over 9 bases. CDR1 LNHNV and CDR2 YYDKDF come from the germline V gene (reference sequence). This CDR3 is 16 amino acids long. Trimming cost V 0 bases and J 0 bases; bases outside gene matches: 0. Here the CDR3 reads CATSRDSGGSYNEQFF. The CDR3 DNA sequence: TGTGCCACCAGCAGAGATAGCGGGGGCTCCTACAATGAGCAGTTCTTC.

This clone was seen at least ten times. The genes are TRBV7-3 and TRBJ1-6; perhaps TRBD1 as D (5 bases). The CDR3 runs to 14 residues. V dropped 2 bases and J dropped 6 bases, with 8 bases sitting between them. Per the germline V gene, CDR1 is SGHTA and CDR2 is FQGTGA. The CDR3 loop is CASSLAGPNSPLHF. In nucleotides, the CDR3 is TGTGCCAGCAGCTTAGCGGGGCCTAATTCACCCCTCCACTTT.

At least ten counts were recorded for this clone. The chain uses TRBV30 and TRBJ1-1, with unresolved D. Germline assignment: CDR1 GTSNPN and CDR2 SVGIG (reference sequence). Trimming removed 0 bases at V and 1 base at J, with 6 bases between. The CDR3 is 13 amino acids. The CDR3 reads CAWSVLRNTEAFF. The DNA of the CDR3 is TGTGCCTGGAGTGTGTTGCGGAACACTGAAGCTTTCTTT.

This clone was counted ten times or more. The chain combines TRBV28 with TRBJ2-7, with TRBD2 matching 8 bases. The V segment lost 8 bases and the J segment 2 bases; nucleotides outside the gene matches: 11. The CDR3 is 15 residues long. Germline values: CDR1 MDHEN, CDR2 SYDVKM. The CDR3 loop is CASVPQRELAYEQYF. The CDR3 region has the DNA TGTGCCAGCGTGCCCCAGCGGGAGCTTGCCTACGAGCAGTACTTC.

This clone occurred many times. The genes are TRBV7-9 and TRBJ2-2; 7 nucleotides align to TRBD2. Per the germline V gene, CDR1 is SEHNR and CDR2 is FQNEAQ (reference sequence). The trim removed 5 bases at V and 4 bases at J, leaving 19 bases unmatched. The CDR3 consists of 19 residues. CDR3 bases: TGTGCCAGCAGCCTCACCCCGGGACTAAAACCTGGGGGCACCGGGGAGCTGTTTTTT. Translated, it gives CASSLTPGLKPGGTGELFF.

At least ten counts were recorded for this clone. The CDR3 DNA reads as TGTGCCAGCAGTGAACTAGCGGATTACTCCTACAATGAGCAGTTCTTC. Its translation: CASSELADYSYNEQFF. The chain uses TRBV6-4 and TRBJ2-1; 8 bases align to TRBD2. The V gene end was trimmed by 3 bases and the J gene end by 0 bases; junction bases not matched to a gene: 4. Per the germline V gene, CDR1 is MRHNA and CDR2 is SNTAGT. There are 16 residues in the CDR3.